This is a list of T cell receptor beta chains from one sample in a study of T cells after yellow fever vaccination. TCRdb used MiXCR to reprocess the 5' RACE reads, holding one entry per CDR3 protein. The table lists over 150,000 distinct CDR3 sequences, approximately 6% of them singletons, with 2.9% in the top ten. The input for sequencing was CD4+ T cells sorted from PBMCs, taken on the day of the first yellow fever vaccination. These receptors came from a man between 18 and 29 years old who received the YFV17D yellow fever vaccine. Both conserved end residues are part of each CDR3. Each record gives: CDR3 protein, CDR3 DNA, V gene, J gene, clone size, D gene. A D gene is named only where the DNA matches it firmly. Clone size is given for some rows only: seen once, a few or many times, or a class if the clone is expanded.

CDR3aa: CAISVVGQQETQYF
CDR3nt: TGTGCCATCAGTGTAGTGGGACAGCAAGAGACCCAGTACTTC
v_gene: TRBV10-3
j_gene: TRBJ2-5
abundance: many
d_gene: TRBD1

CDR3aa: CASSSGTQETQYF
CDR3nt: TGTGCCAGCAGCTCCGGGACTCAAGAGACCCAGTACTTC
v_gene: TRBV7-2
j_gene: TRBJ2-5
abundance: few
d_gene: .

CDR3aa: CASSVADSPLHF
CDR3nt: TGTGCCAGCAGCGTAGCCGATTCACCCCTCCACTTT
v_gene: TRBV9
j_gene: TRBJ1-6
abundance: many
d_gene: .

CDR3aa: CASSLVQGDLTGELFF
CDR3nt: TGTGCCAGCAGCTTAGTTCAGGGGGATCTTACCGGGGAGCTGTTTTTT
v_gene: TRBV11-2
j_gene: TRBJ2-2
abundance: many
d_gene: TRBD1

CDR3aa: CASSPPSGNTEAFF
CDR3nt: TGTGCCAGCAGTCCACCCTCGGGGAACACTGAAGCTTTCTTT
v_gene: TRBV27
j_gene: TRBJ1-1
abundance: few
d_gene: .

CDR3aa: CSVAPTGHNEQFF
CDR3nt: TGCAGCGTTGCCCCAACAGGGCACAATGAGCAGTTCTTC
v_gene: TRBV29-1
j_gene: TRBJ2-1
abundance: .
d_gene: .

CDR3aa: CATSRVDSPLHF
CDR3nt: TGTGCCACCAGCAGAGTGGATTCACCCCTCCACTTT
v_gene: TRBV15
j_gene: TRBJ1-6
abundance: few
d_gene: .

CDR3aa: CASSTGTGNRETQYF
CDR3nt: TGTGCCAGTAGTACCGGGACAGGGAACAGGGAGACCCAGTACTTC
v_gene: TRBV19
j_gene: TRBJ2-5
abundance: many
d_gene: TRBD1

CDR3aa: CASSQLAGGRYQETQYF
CDR3nt: TGCGCCAGCAGCCAACTAGCGGGGGGCCGGTACCAAGAGACCCAGTACTTC
v_gene: TRBV4-1
j_gene: TRBJ2-5
abundance: many
d_gene: TRBD2

CDR3aa: CSAPVRGDSPLHF
CDR3nt: TGCAGTGCCCCAGTGAGGGGCGATTCACCCCTCCACTTT
v_gene: TRBV20-1
j_gene: TRBJ1-6
abundance: .
d_gene: .

CDR3aa: CASSLAPPAMPQHF
CDR3nt: TGTGCCAGCAGCTTAGCCCCGCCGGCGATGCCCCAGCATTTT
v_gene: TRBV7-2
j_gene: TRBJ1-5
abundance: many
d_gene: .

CDR3aa: CAIGRGPGANVLTF
CDR3nt: TGTGCCATCGGACGGGGGCCTGGGGCCAACGTCCTGACTTTC
v_gene: TRBV10-3
j_gene: TRBJ2-6
abundance: few
d_gene: .

CDR3aa: CASSLTRFSGANVLTF
CDR3nt: TGTGCCAGCAGCTTGACTAGGTTTTCTGGGGCCAACGTCCTGACTTTC
v_gene: TRBV5-5
j_gene: TRBJ2-6
abundance: many
d_gene: .

CDR3aa: CASSLISGAGYNEQFF
CDR3nt: TGTGCCAGCAGTTTAATAAGCGGGGCCGGCTACAATGAGCAGTTCTTC
v_gene: TRBV12-3/TRBV12-4
j_gene: TRBJ2-1
abundance: many
d_gene: TRBD2

CDR3aa: CASTSRGLERELFF
CDR3nt: TGCGCCAGCACTTCGAGGGGGCTCGAGAGGGAGCTGTTTTTT
v_gene: TRBV5-1
j_gene: TRBJ2-2
abundance: many
d_gene: TRBD1

CDR3aa: CASNRRGSGGTYEQYF
CDR3nt: TGTGCCAGCAACCGACGGGGCTCAGGGGGTACCTACGAGCAGTACTTC
v_gene: TRBV6-2/TRBV6-3
j_gene: TRBJ2-7
abundance: few
d_gene: TRBD1

CDR3aa: CSAVRQGILTDTQYF
CDR3nt: TGCAGTGCTGTGAGACAGGGTATACTCACAGATACGCAGTATTTT
v_gene: TRBV20-1
j_gene: TRBJ2-3
abundance: few
d_gene: TRBD1

CDR3aa: CASSYLGLREASEAFF
CDR3nt: TGTGCCAGCAGTTACTTGGGGCTGAGAGAGGCCTCTGAAGCTTTCTTT
v_gene: TRBV6-5
j_gene: TRBJ1-1
abundance: few
d_gene: .

CDR3aa: CASSASGQDSPLHF
CDR3nt: TGTGCCAGCAGTGCCTCCGGCCAAGATTCACCCCTCCACTTT
v_gene: TRBV6-4
j_gene: TRBJ1-6
abundance: many
d_gene: .

CDR3aa: CASSSRTGSHNEQFF
CDR3nt: TGTGCCAGCAGTTCTCGGACAGGGAGCCACAATGAGCAGTTCTTC
v_gene: TRBV6-5
j_gene: TRBJ2-1
abundance: few
d_gene: TRBD1

CDR3aa: CASSWAGSSNQPQHF
CDR3nt: TGTGCCAGCAGTTGGGCAGGATCGAGCAATCAGCCCCAGCATTTT
v_gene: TRBV6-5
j_gene: TRBJ1-5
abundance: .
d_gene: .

CDR3aa: CASSTTGGPWETQYF
CDR3nt: TGTGCCAGCAGTACTACGGGGGGGCCCTGGGAGACCCAGTACTTC
v_gene: TRBV6-5
j_gene: TRBJ2-5
abundance: few
d_gene: TRBD2